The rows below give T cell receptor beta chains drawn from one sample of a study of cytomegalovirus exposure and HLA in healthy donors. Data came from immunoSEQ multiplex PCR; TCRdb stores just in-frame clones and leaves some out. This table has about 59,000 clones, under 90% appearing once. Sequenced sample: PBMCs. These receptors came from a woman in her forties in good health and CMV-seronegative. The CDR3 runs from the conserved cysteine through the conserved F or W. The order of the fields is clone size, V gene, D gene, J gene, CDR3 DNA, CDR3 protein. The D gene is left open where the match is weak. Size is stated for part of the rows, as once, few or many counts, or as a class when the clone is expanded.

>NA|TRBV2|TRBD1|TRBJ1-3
TGTGCCAGCAGTCTCCGACAGGGCCCTGGAAACACCATATATTTT
CASSLRQGPGNTIYF
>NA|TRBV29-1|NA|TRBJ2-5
TGCAGCGTATCGGGATCCCAAGAGACCCAGTACTTC
CSVSGSQETQYF
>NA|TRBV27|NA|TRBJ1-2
TGTGCCAGCAGTAGAGGACAGCTGGCCTATGGCTACACCTTC
CASSRGQLAYGYTF
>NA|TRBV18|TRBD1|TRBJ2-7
TGTGCCAGCTCACTCGGTTCGACAGGGCTATACGAGCAGTACTTC
CASSLGSTGLYEQYF
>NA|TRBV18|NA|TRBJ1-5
TGTGCCAGCTCACCATTAACTAGAAACAGCAATCAGCCCCAGCATTTT
CASSPLTRNSNQPQHF
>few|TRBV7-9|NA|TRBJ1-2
TGTGCCAGCAGCTTGACGGGGTCCAACTATGGCTACACCTTC
CASSLTGSNYGYTF
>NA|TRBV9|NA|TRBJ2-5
TGTGCCAGCAGCGTAGCTTCCCAAGAGACCCAGTACTTC
CASSVASQETQYF
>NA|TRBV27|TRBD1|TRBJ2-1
TGTGCCAGCAGTCAGGGGGCCGATTACAATGAGCAGTTCTTC
CASSQGADYNEQFF
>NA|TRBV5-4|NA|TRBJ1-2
TGTGCCAGCAGCACGGCTAACTATGGCTACACCTTC
CASSTANYGYTF
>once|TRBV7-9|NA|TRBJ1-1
TGTGCCAGCAGCTTATTAGGAGGGTCGACTGAAGCTTTCTTT
CASSLLGGSTEAFF
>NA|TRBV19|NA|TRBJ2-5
TGTGCCAGTAGGACCAAGGGACTCCGCCGAGAGACCCAGTACTTC
CASRTKGLRRETQYF
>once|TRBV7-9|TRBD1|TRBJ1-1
TGTGCCAGCAGCTTGCGACAGGGGGACACTGAAGCTTTCTTT
CASSLRQGDTEAFF
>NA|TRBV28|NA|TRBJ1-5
TGTGCCAGCAAAGGGAGGGACCAGCCCCAGCATTTT
CASKGRDQPQHF
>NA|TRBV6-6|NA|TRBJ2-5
TGTGCCAGCAGTTCCCCCCCGCCTCGCGAGGAGACCCAGTACTTC
CASSSPPPREETQYF
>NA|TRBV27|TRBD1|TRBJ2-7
TGTGCCAGCAGTTTTTCTTCCCGGGACAGGGGGTTCCACGAGCAGTACTTC
CASSFSSRDRGFHEQYF
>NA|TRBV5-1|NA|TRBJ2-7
TGCGCCAGCAGCGTCGTAGACAGTATGTCCTACGAGCAGTACTTC
CASSVVDSMSYEQYF
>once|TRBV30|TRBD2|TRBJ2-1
TGTGCCTGGGCCCACCTAGCGGACCAGCAGTTCTTC
CAWAHLADQQFF
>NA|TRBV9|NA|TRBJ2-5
TGTGCCAGCAGCGTAGGGGCTTCGGTGGCAGTCCAAGAGACCCAGTACTTC
CASSVGASVAVQETQYF
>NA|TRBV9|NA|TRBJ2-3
TGTGCCAGCAGCGTAAACTCGGGGGGCACAGATACGCAGTATTTT
CASSVNSGGTDTQYF
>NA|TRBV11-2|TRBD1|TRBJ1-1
TGTGCCAGCAGCTTAGGTTCCGCGCAGGGGGCAGGAGCTTTCTTT
CASSLGSAQGAGAFF
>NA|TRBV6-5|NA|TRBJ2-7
TGTGCCAGCAGGCCCTCGGGGGTAAGGCTGTACGAGCAGTACTTC
CASRPSGVRLYEQYF
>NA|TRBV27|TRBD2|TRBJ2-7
TGTGCCAGCAGTTTGGCTAGCGGAACCTACGAGCAGTACTTC
CASSLASGTYEQYF
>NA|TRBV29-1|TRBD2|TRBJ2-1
TGCAGCGCTACGGGACAGGGACTAGCGGGCCAGAAAAATGAGCAGTTCTTC
CSATGQGLAGQKNEQFF
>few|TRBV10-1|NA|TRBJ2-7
TGCGCCAGCAGTGACCGCTACTACGAGCAGTACTTC
CASSDRYYEQYF
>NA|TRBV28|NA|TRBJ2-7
TGTGCCAGCAGTTTCGGAGGGAGAGGGACGTACGAGCAGTACTTC
CASSFGGRGTYEQYF
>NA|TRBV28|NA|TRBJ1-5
TGTGCCAGCAGGGGAGTTAGGACAGCTAATCAGCCCCAGCATTTT
CASRGVRTANQPQHF
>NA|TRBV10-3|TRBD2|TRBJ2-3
TGTGCCATCAGTGAGTCTGGACTAGTAGATTCAGATACGCAGTATTTT
CAISESGLVDSDTQYF
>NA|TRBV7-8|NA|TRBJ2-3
TGTGCCAGCAGCGGCAGTAGAAAAGGACAGTACACAGATACGCAGTATTTT
CASSGSRKGQYTDTQYF
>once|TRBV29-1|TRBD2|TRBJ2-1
TGCAGCGTTGAAGCCATACTAGCGTACTACAATGAGCAGTTCTTC
CSVEAILAYYNEQFF
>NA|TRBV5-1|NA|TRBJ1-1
TGCGCCAGCAGCCCCCGGGGAGACATGAACACTGAAGCTTTCTTT
CASSPRGDMNTEAFF
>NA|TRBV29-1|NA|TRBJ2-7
TGCAGCGTTGCTAGGAGGGCAGCGCTTTCCTACGAGCAGTACTTC
CSVARRAALSYEQYF
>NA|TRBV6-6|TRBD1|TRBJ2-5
TGTGCCAGCAGCCGTGGGACAGACCAAGAGACCCAGTACTTC
CASSRGTDQETQYF
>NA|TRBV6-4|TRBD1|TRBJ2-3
TGTGCCAGCAGCAGGGGGACAGCTCCCACAGATACGCAGTATTTT
CASSRGTAPTDTQYF
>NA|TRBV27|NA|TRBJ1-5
TGTGCCAGCAGCCTTTCAGGTTTAGATCAGCCCCAGCATTTT
CASSLSGLDQPQHF
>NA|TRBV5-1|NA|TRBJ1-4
TGCGCCAGCAGCTTAGGCGGGACCTCAACTAATGAAAAACTGTTTTTT
CASSLGGTSTNEKLFF
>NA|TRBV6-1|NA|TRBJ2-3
TGTGCCAGCACAGGGGGCGGGAGAAGAAATACGCAGTATTTT
CASTGGGRRNTQYF
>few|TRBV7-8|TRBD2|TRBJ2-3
TGTGCCAGCAGCTTAGCAGAAGGGAGGGTAACGCAGTATTTT
CASSLAEGRVTQYF
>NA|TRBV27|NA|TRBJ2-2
TGTGCCAGCAGTTTGTACAGCTATAACACCGGGGAGCTGTTTTTT
CASSLYSYNTGELFF
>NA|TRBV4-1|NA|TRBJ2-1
TGCGCCAGCAGCCCGAGCTCCTACAATGAGCAGTTCTTC
CASSPSSYNEQFF
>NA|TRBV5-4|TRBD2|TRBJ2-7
TGTGCCAGCAGCTTGCTCCAGACTAGCGGCCACTACGAGCAGTACTTC
CASSLLQTSGHYEQYF
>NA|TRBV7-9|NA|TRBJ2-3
TGTGCCAGCAGCCGTCCCCAGGGGCCGGGGGATACGCAGTATTTT
CASSRPQGPGDTQYF
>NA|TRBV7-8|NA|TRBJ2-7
TGTGCCAGCAGCTCTACAGCCACCTACGAGCAGTACTTC
CASSSTATYEQYF
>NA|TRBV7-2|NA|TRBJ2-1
TGTGCCAGCAGCTTACGGGACAATGAGCAGTTCTTC
CASSLRDNEQFF